The next 30 T cell receptor beta chains were all read from a single sample in a study of blood T cell repertoires in COVID-19. Sequenced by immunoSEQ multiplex PCR; TCRdb stores in-frame clones only, minus some. In the table there are roughly 200,000 clones, around 80% of which are singletons. The sequencing sample was made of peripheral blood. The receptors come from a woman under 40 with COVID-19, enrolled during active disease.

The rearrangement uses TRBV5-6 and TRBJ2-5, with 7 bases fitting TRBD1. CDR3 size: 16 residues. Germline V gene sequence: CDR1 SGHDT, CDR2 YYEEEE. V dropped 2 bases and J dropped 2; count of bases not matched to a gene: 9. The CDR3 loop is CASSFSRQGTQETQYF. The CDR3 coding sequence is TGTGCCAGCAGCTTCTCCCGACAGGGTACACAAGAGACCCAGTACTTC.

The V and J genes are TRBV20-1 and TRBJ1-4, with D possibly being TRBD1 (6 bases). Germline CDR1 is DFQATT and CDR2 is SNEGSKA (reference sequence). The CDR3 sequence is 14 residues long. The V end lost 6 bases, the J end lost 8 bases, and 19 bases lay between the germline ends. The CDR3: CSASKGHRQEKLFF. Here the CDR3 DNA reads TGCAGTGCCAGTAAGGGACACCGACAAGAAAAACTGTTTTTT.

The rearrangement links TRBV7-2 to TRBJ2-5; tentatively, D is TRBD2 (5 bases). There are 15 residues in the CDR3. The V end lost 1 base, the J end lost 5 bases, and 14 bases lay between the germline ends. CDR1 and CDR2 (germline): SGHTA, FQGNSA. The CDR3 DNA is TGTGCCAGCAGCTTAGGGCGGGCCCACGGGGAGACCCAGTACTTC. Its translation: CASSLGRAHGETQYF.

CDR3 loop: CASSLTDWTENTEAFF. The CDR3 DNA reads as TGTGCCAGCAGCTTAACGGACTGGACCGAAAACACTGAAGCTTTCTTT. V and J are TRBV7-2 and TRBJ1-1; no clear D gene. This CDR3 has 16 amino acids. V dropped 2 bases and J dropped 2 bases, with 15 bases sitting between them. Germline V lookup: CDR1 SGHTA, CDR2 FQGNSA.

This clone came up once. This sequence joins TRBV25-1 and TRBJ2-5; the match to TRBD1 covers 7 bases. The CDR3 has 14 residues. The V segment lost 1 base and the J segment 5 bases; nucleotides outside the gene matches: 4. Per germline, CDR1 MGHDK and CDR2 SYGVNS. CDR3 residues: CASSESGRGETQYF. CDR3 DNA sequence: TGTGCCAGCAGTGAATCTGGCAGGGGGGAGACCCAGTACTTC. Supplemented by reference TRBV25-1 and TRBJ2-5, the full variable domain reads EADIYQTPRYLVIGTGKKITLECSQTMGHDKMYWYQQDPGMELHLIHYSYGVNSTEKGDLSSESTVSRIRTEHFPLTLESARPSHTSQYLCASSESGRGETQYFGPGTRLLVL.

This clone was counted a few times. The chain links TRBV5-4 to TRBJ1-2, with 7 bases fitting TRBD1. This CDR3 region has 15 residues. Germline V gives CDR1 SGHNT, CDR2 YYREEE (reference sequence). The V gene end was trimmed by 4 bases and the J gene end by 5 bases; junction bases not matched to a gene: 11. DNA for the CDR3: TGTGCCAGCAGCCCAGGGGGTGGGGGCGCTTATGGCTACACCTTC. Protein product: CASSPGGGGAYGYTF.

The V and J genes are TRBV15 and TRBJ1-2; 7 nucleotides match TRBD1. Germline V gene data show CDR1 as LNHNV and CDR2 as YYDKDF (reference sequence). The CDR3 extends over 16 amino acids. The ends lost 7 bases at V and 1 base at J; junction bases unmatched: 12. The DNA for the CDR3 is TGTGCCACCACCCCAGGGGGAAGTCCGAATAACTATGGCTACACCTTC. Protein: CATTPGGSPNNYGYTF.

V is TRBV25-1 and J is TRBJ1-6, with TRBD1 as a possible D gene (6 bases). Between the trimmed V and J ends, which lost 1 base and 10 bases, there was a span of 11 bases. The CDR3 covers 14 residues. CDR1 MGHDK and CDR2 SYGVNS come from the germline V gene. The CDR3 is CASSESQGFSPLHF. The CDR3 region has the DNA TGTGCCAGCAGTGAATCTCAGGGGTTCTCACCCCTCCACTTT.

The rearrangement links TRBV28 to TRBJ1-6; no reliable D call. CDR3 length equals 13 residues. In germline, CDR1 is MDHEN, CDR2 SYDVKM. With 7 bases removed from V and 8 bases from J, the gap between germline ends came to 12 bases. CDR3 DNA sequence: TGTGCCAGCACCTCAGGTATCGATTCACCCCTCCACTTT. It yields the protein CASTSGIDSPLHF.

The CDR3 is CASGLAGSYTGELFF. The DNA for the CDR3 is TGTGCTAGTGGTTTGGCAGGCAGCTACACCGGGGAGCTGTTTTTT. The chain carries TRBV12-5 and TRBJ2-2; D gene uncertain. This CDR3 is built from 15 residues. The germline CDR1 and CDR2 sequences are LGHNT and FRNRAP. V shed 1 base and J shed 3 bases, with 9 bases lying between them.

This clone turned up a few times. This chain uses TRBV10-1 with TRBJ2-7; weak D call: TRBD2 (6 bases). Germline CDR1 reads WNHNN; CDR2 reads SYGVQD (reference sequence). The CDR3 loop spans 17 amino acids. V lost 1 base and J lost 0, with 16 bases in between. The CDR3 sequence: CASSELGLVIVSYEQYF. The DNA for the CDR3 is TGCGCCAGCAGTGAGTTGGGACTGGTAATCGTCTCCTACGAGCAGTACTTC.

This chain uses TRBV6-1 with TRBJ2-4; 9 bases are a match to TRBD1. V shed 2 bases, J shed 8 bases, and the junction held 10 bases outside the gene matches. Germline V gives CDR1 MNHNS, CDR2 SASEGT. The CDR3 runs to 16 residues. In nucleotides, the CDR3 is TGTGCCAGCAGTGAATCTGGGGACAGGGATTTAGACATTCAGTACTTC. It is translated as CASSESGDRDLDIQYF.

The chain uses TRBV18 and TRBJ2-1; weak D call: TRBD1 (6 bases). Germline values: CDR1 KGHSH, CDR2 LQKENI. The CDR3 spans 14 residues. V lost 3 bases, J lost 7 bases, and 13 bases lay in between. The CDR3 DNA follows: TGTGCCAGCTCACCTCTACAGGGCGCGAATGAGCAGTTCTTC. Translating gives CASSPLQGANEQFF.

The J gene is TRBJ2-5, the V gene TRBV18; TRBD1 matches at 12 bases. Germline trimming cut 2 bases from V and 4 bases from J; bases unmatched to any gene: 5. CDR1 and CDR2 from the germline V gene are KGHSH and LQKENI. CDR3 size: 16 residues. The CDR3 protein is CASSPAGTGGRETQYF. CDR3 DNA sequence: TGTGCCAGCTCACCAGCCGGGACAGGGGGCAGAGAGACCCAGTACTTC.

This chain connects TRBV6-2 or TRBV6-3 to TRBJ2-1; D might be TRBD2 (5 bases). CDR3 length: 16 amino acids. Trimming removed 0 bases at V and 1 base at J, with 10 bases between. CDR1 MNHEY and CDR2 SVGEGT come from the germline V gene. The CDR3: CASSYSLGSSYNEQFF. Here the CDR3 DNA reads TGTGCCAGCAGTTACTCTTTGGGGAGTTCCTACAATGAGCAGTTCTTC.

The chain links TRBV6-1 to TRBJ2-2; D possibly corresponds to TRBD1 (6 bases). The CDR3 sequence is 16 residues long. Trimming cost V 4 bases and J 5 bases, with 17 bases left between them. Germline V gene data show CDR1 as MNHNS and CDR2 as SASEGT. The CDR3 coding sequence is TGTGCCAGCAGTGCACAGGGAAAGGGGAGAACCGGGGAGCTGTTTTTT. Translating it yields CASSAQGKGRTGELFF.

The table lists this clone with a count of one. The V and J genes are TRBV7-9 and TRBJ1-2, with 7 nucleotides matching TRBD1. The length of the CDR3 is 14 residues. Germline trimming cut 4 bases from V and 6 bases from J; bases unmatched to any gene: 8. The V gene's germline CDR1 is SEHNR and CDR2 FQNEAQ (reference sequence). DNA for the CDR3: TGTGCCAGCAGCTCGACAGGGTTCGGGAATGGCTACACCTTC. Encoded protein: CASSSTGFGNGYTF.

The CDR3: CASSPLPPNEQFF. The CDR3 bases are TGTGCCAGCAGCCCCCTTCCCCCCAATGAGCAGTTCTTC. The rearrangement joins TRBV9 to TRBJ2-1; D gene uncertain. Trimming took off 4 bases at V and 6 bases at J, with 11 bases between the two ends. The germline V gene has CDR1 SGDLS and CDR2 YYNGEE. This CDR3 contains 13 residues.

V and J are TRBV19 and TRBJ2-4; perhaps TRBD1 as D (6 bases). The CDR3 length is 13 residues. Germline CDR1 LNHDA, CDR2 SQIVND (reference sequence). Trimming left V 5 bases short and J 5 bases short, with 10 bases between. In DNA, the CDR3 is TGTGCCAGTAGTGAGCAGGGGCAAAACATTCAGTACTTC. The encoded protein is CASSEQGQNIQYF.

V gene TRBV6-5 combines with J gene TRBJ2-4; 9 bases line up with TRBD2. Germline CDR1 is MNHEY and CDR2 is SVGAGI. Trimming at V came to 6 bases and at J to 6 bases, leaving 3 bases not matched to a gene. This CDR3 is built from 13 residues. This CDR3 reads CASSLGLANIQYF. The CDR3 coding sequence is TGTGCCAGCAGCCTGGGACTAGCAAACATTCAGTACTTC.

V is TRBV6-6 and J is TRBJ2-3; 7 bases match TRBD1. This CDR3 comprises 14 residues. From germline, CDR1 is MNHNY and CDR2 SVGAGI (reference sequence). With 7 bases clipped from V and 11 bases from J, the junction kept 15 bases outside the gene matches. Here the CDR3 reads CASTPNLGGGGQYF. The CDR3 DNA is TGTGCCAGCACCCCAAACTTAGGGGGCGGTGGGCAGTATTTT.

The rearrangement links TRBV5-1 to TRBJ2-5, with 10 positions matching TRBD1. This CDR3 comprises 14 residues. Germline V lookup: CDR1 SGHRS, CDR2 YFSETQ. With V trimmed by 2 bases and J by 3 bases, 1 base remained unmatched. The CDR3 bases are TGCGCCAGCAGCTTTGGACAGGGGGAAGAGACCCAGTACTTC. As protein: CASSFGQGEETQYF.

V is TRBV6-5 and J is TRBJ2-3, with TRBD1 as a possible D gene (5 bases). The CDR3 loop spans 14 amino acids. Germline V gene sequence: CDR1 MNHEY, CDR2 SVGAGI. Trimming left V 5 bases short and J 13 bases short, with 22 bases between. CDR3 region: CASSPSRGHKLEYF. The CDR3 DNA is TGTGCCAGCAGTCCCTCCCGCGGACACAAATTAGAGTATTTT.

This chain joins TRBV25-1 and TRBJ1-1, with D possibly matching TRBD1 (5 bases). This CDR3 comprises 14 residues. Germline V gene data show CDR1 as MGHDK and CDR2 as SYGVNS. V lost 5 bases and J lost 1, with 11 bases in between. The CDR3, as DNA: TGTGCCAGCAGTCCAATCGGGGGGAACACTGAAGCTTTCTTT. It specifies CASSPIGGNTEAFF.

This clone showed up just a few times. The rearrangement joins TRBV29-1 to TRBJ1-2, with a possible D match to TRBD1 (5 bases). Germline-derived CDR1 and CDR2 are SQVTM and ANQGSEA. This CDR3 is 14 amino acids long. Trimming left V 0 bases short and J 4 bases short, with 12 bases between. CDR3 loop: CSVEDTGQAYGYTF. CDR3 nucleotides: TGCAGCGTTGAAGATACCGGACAAGCCTATGGCTACACCTTC.

In this sample, this clone turned up once. The CDR3 region has the DNA TGTGCCACCAGCAGAGATACAGGTTCGAACACTGAAGCTTTCTTT. Translating it yields CATSRDTGSNTEAFF. The rearrangement links TRBV15 to TRBJ1-1; D perhaps matches TRBD1 (5 bases). This CDR3 comprises 15 residues. CDR1 and CDR2 from the germline V gene are LNHNV and YYDKDF (reference sequence). The V end lost 0 bases, the J end lost 1 base, and 9 bases lay between the germline ends.

This clone was seen a single time. The chain uses TRBV6-1 and TRBJ2-5; D is unresolved. The CDR3 spans 14 residues. Trimming removed 3 bases at V and 1 base at J, with 9 bases between. CDR1 is MNHNS and CDR2 is SASEGT in the germline V gene. The CDR3 spells CASSEVSVQETQYF. The CDR3 DNA reads as TGTGCCAGCAGTGAGGTTTCAGTCCAAGAGACCCAGTACTTC.

The chain combines TRBV3-1 (or the pseudogene TRBV3-2) with TRBJ2-3, with TRBD2 matching over 10 bases. Germline V gene lookup returns CDR1 LGHDT and CDR2 YNNKEL (reference sequence). The CDR3 is 16 amino acids. V shed 3 bases and J 8 bases; nucleotides not matched to a gene: 11. Here the CDR3 DNA reads TGTGCCAGCAGCCAGCAACGTCGGCTAGCGGGAGTTACGCAGTATTTT. Translation: CASSQQRRLAGVTQYF.

With respect to this clone: Other DNA sequences in this specimen translate into the identical CDR3. The chain employs TRBV13 and TRBJ2-7, with D possibly TRBD1 on 6 matching bases. V was trimmed by 5 bases and J by 1 base, leaving 9 bases between them. Germline assignment: CDR1 PRHDT and CDR2 FYEKMQ (reference sequence). The CDR3 has 13 amino acids. The CDR3 region is CASSPGQSYEQYF. In DNA form, the CDR3 reads TGTGCCAGCAGCCCCGGACAGTCCTACGAGCAGTACTTC.

As regards this clone: In the same sample, other DNA sequences code for this CDR3. The chain employs TRBV20-1 and TRBJ1-5; unclear D gene. V was shortened by 3 bases and J by 3 bases, with 9 bases between the two germline ends. This CDR3 contains 13 residues. Germline V lookup: CDR1 DFQATT, CDR2 SNEGSKA (reference sequence). CDR3 sequence: CSASSGDNQPQHF. In DNA, the CDR3 is TGCAGTGCTAGTTCAGGTGACAATCAGCCCCAGCATTTT.